One sample yielded the 17 T cell receptor beta chains listed below, sequenced in a study of blood T cell repertoires in COVID-19. TCRdb keeps only in-frame clones here, not all; method: immunoSEQ multiplex PCR. The table shows 97,000 or so clones, with around 90% occurring only once. Source material: peripheral blood. The receptors were gathered from a woman between 45 and 65 years old with COVID-19, enrolled during active disease.

This clone has a single count. The chain has TRBV18 and TRBJ2-2, with 12 positions matching TRBD1. In germline, CDR1 is KGHSH, CDR2 LQKENI. CDR3 length: 17 amino acids. V lost 1 base to trimming and J lost 6 bases; unmatched junction nucleotides: 6. In nucleotides, the CDR3 is TGTGCCAGCTCACCACTCGGGACAGGGGGCTCGGCCGGGGAGCTGTTTTTT. Amino acid sequence: CASSPLGTGGSAGELFF.

This chain uses TRBV12-3 or TRBV12-4 with TRBJ2-3, with D maybe TRBD2 (6 bases). The CDR3 sequence is 13 residues long. Trimming took off 3 bases at V and 6 bases at J, with 10 bases between the two ends. The CDR3 nucleotides read TGTGCCAGCAGTTTTAGTGGGGGGGATACGCAGTATTTT. This sequence encodes CASSFSGGDTQYF.

The rearrangement uses TRBV9 and TRBJ2-3; 8 bases are a match to TRBD2. The V and J ends lost 3 bases and 7 bases, in that order; junction bases with no gene match: 10. The CDR3 spans 15 residues. Germline CDR1 is SGDLS and CDR2 is YYNGEE. Here the CDR3 reads CASSGSSGEVNTQYF. The CDR3 nucleotides are TGTGCCAGCAGCGGCAGTAGCGGGGAGGTAAATACGCAGTATTTT.

This clone came up once. The chain carries TRBV4-1 and TRBJ1-6; no firm D call. The CDR3 loop spans 13 amino acids. The V and J ends lost 4 bases and 6 bases respectively, with 7 bases between them. Germline lookup yields CDR1 MGHRA and CDR2 YSYEKL. The CDR3 here is CASSPFSNSPLHF. For the CDR3, the DNA is TGCGCCAGCAGCCCCTTCTCTAATTCACCCCTCCACTTT.

The chain uses TRBV30 and TRBJ1-4; 9 positions match TRBD1. The V segment lost 2 bases and the J segment 3 bases; nucleotides outside the gene matches: 4. The germline CDR1 and CDR2 sequences are GTSNPN and SVGIG (reference sequence). The length of the CDR3 is 15 residues. CDR3 protein: CAWSRRTGANEKLFF. CDR3 in DNA: TGTGCCTGGAGTAGACGGACAGGGGCTAATGAAAAACTGTTTTTT.

This clone was observed a handful of times. V and J are TRBV11-3 and TRBJ2-4, with TRBD1 matching 9 bases. With 3 bases clipped from V and 5 bases from J, the junction kept 5 bases outside the gene matches. CDR1 is SGHNT, CDR2 YENEEA, per germline. There are 15 residues in the CDR3. This CDR3 reads CASSFRDREENIQYF. For the CDR3, the DNA is TGTGCCAGCAGCTTCCGGGACAGGGAGGAAAACATTCAGTACTTC.

The rearrangement links TRBV4-3 to TRBJ2-2; D might be TRBD2 (6 bases). This CDR3 has 15 amino acids. Germline lookup yields CDR1 LGHNA and CDR2 YSLEER. The V and J ends lost 0 bases and 5 bases respectively, with 10 bases between them. CDR3 amino acids: CASSQDRRGTGELFF. The DNA for the CDR3 is TGCGCCAGCAGCCAAGACCGGCGGGGAACCGGGGAGCTGTTTTTT.

V gene TRBV4-1 combines with J gene TRBJ2-1, with 11 positions matching TRBD2. The trim removed 3 bases at V and 0 bases at J, leaving 13 bases unmatched. The length of the CDR3 is 20 residues. From germline, CDR1 is MGHRA and CDR2 YSYEKL. The CDR3 region is CASSHVKYGTSGGSYNEQFF. The DNA for the CDR3 is TGCGCCAGCAGCCACGTAAAATACGGGACTAGCGGTGGCTCCTACAATGAGCAGTTCTTC.

The gene calls are TRBV4-3 and TRBJ2-3, with 8 bases aligning to TRBD2. This CDR3 contains 15 residues. Germline V lookup: CDR1 LGHNA, CDR2 YSLEER. The V and J ends lost 4 bases and 2 bases, in that order; junction bases with no gene match: 5. The CDR3, as DNA: TGCGCCAGCAGCCTGTCGGGGGGGCCCACAGATACGCAGTATTTT. Protein sequence: CASSLSGGPTDTQYF.

The chain recombines TRBV7-3 with TRBJ2-2; 7 bases map to TRBD1. Germline CDR1 SGHTA, CDR2 FQGTGA. Trimming cost V 2 bases and J 4 bases; bases outside gene matches: 4. CDR3 length: 15 residues. In nucleotides, the CDR3 is TGTGCCAGCAGCTTAGATACAGGGGTCACCGGGGAGCTGTTTTTT. Amino acid sequence: CASSLDTGVTGELFF.

The sample holds a few counts of this clone. The rearrangement joins TRBV7-3 to TRBJ2-7; TRBD2 agrees at 8 bases. Trimming at V came to 1 base and at J to 2 bases, leaving 1 base not matched to a gene. The CDR3 runs 14 residues. Per the germline V gene, CDR1 is SGHTA and CDR2 is FQGTGA. CDR3 sequence: CASSLNGGAYEQYF. CDR3 DNA sequence: TGTGCCAGCAGCTTAAACGGGGGGGCCTACGAGCAGTACTTC.

The chain carries TRBV7-2 and TRBJ2-3; D is possibly TRBD2 (6 bases). Trimming took 2 bases from V and 2 from J, leaving 17 bases between them. Germline V gene lookup returns CDR1 SGHTA and CDR2 FQGNSA. The CDR3 is 17 residues long. The CDR3 sequence: CASSLPKPGLSTDTQYF. In nucleotides, the CDR3 is TGTGCCAGCAGCTTACCAAAACCGGGACTTTCCACAGATACGCAGTATTTT.

The rearrangement links TRBV6-5 to TRBJ2-2, with 11 nucleotides matching TRBD2. After removal of 6 bases from V and 3 bases from J, the junction contained 3 bases not matched to a gene. The CDR3 runs 15 residues. Per germline, CDR1 MNHEY and CDR2 SVGAGI. The CDR3 reads CASSRTSGHTGELFF. The CDR3 DNA is TGTGCCAGCAGCCGGACTAGCGGGCACACCGGGGAGCTGTTTTTT.

The J gene is TRBJ1-1, the V gene TRBV11-1; 8 bases agree with TRBD1. Trimming at V came to 5 bases and at J to 11 bases, leaving 13 bases not matched to a gene. This CDR3 has 14 amino acids. In germline, CDR1 is SGHAT, CDR2 FQDESV (reference sequence). CDR3 sequence reads: CASSPAGGLEGAFF. CDR3 DNA: TGTGCCAGCAGCCCCGCAGGGGGCTTAGAGGGGGCTTTCTTT. Full variable domain (missing parts from reference TRBV11-1 and TRBJ1-1): EAEVAQSPRYKITEKSQAVAFWCDPISGHATLYWYRQILGQGPELLVQFQDESVVDDSQLPKDRFSAERLKGVDSTLKIQPAELGDSAMYLCASSPAGGLEGAFFGQGTRLTVV.

The chain recombines TRBV28 with TRBJ1-3; D remains unclear. The V end was cut by 0 bases, the J end by 4 bases, with 16 bases between. The CDR3 is made up of 17 amino acids. CDR1 and CDR2 (germline): MDHEN, SYDVKM. The CDR3 is CASSLWSSTPFGNTIYF. The CDR3 nucleotides read TGTGCCAGCAGTTTATGGAGCTCCACCCCGTTCGGAAACACCATATATTTT.

The rearrangement uses TRBV27 and TRBJ2-4, with 12 bases aligning to TRBD1. The germline CDR1 and CDR2 sequences are MNHEY and SMNVEV (reference sequence). V lost 8 bases and J lost 5; bases outside the gene matches: 10. CDR3 size: 16 residues. The CDR3 DNA follows: TGTGCCAGCGCTTCCCTAGGGACAGGGGGCGAAAACATTCAGTACTTC. It is translated as CASASLGTGGENIQYF.

There are a few counts of this clone. The V and J genes are TRBV24-1 and TRBJ2-3, with 9 bases that match TRBD1. This CDR3 is built from 15 residues. V lost 4 bases to trimming and J lost 7 bases; unmatched junction nucleotides: 8. Germline assignment: CDR1 KGHDR and CDR2 SFDVKD. In DNA, the CDR3 is TGTGCCACCAGTGACTCTGGACAGGGGTCTTATACGCAGTATTTT. Translated, it gives CATSDSGQGSYTQYF.